This T cell receptor beta chain originates from a study of cytomegalovirus exposure and HLA in healthy donors. This PCR relied on a set of 60 Vbeta primers and 13 Jbeta primers. Repertoires were generated with immunoSEQ multiplex PCR, while TCRdb's copy carries only in-frame clones and drops some. Of 150,000 to 160,000 clones in the sample, about 80% were seen once. Trimming took 4 bases from V and 9 from J; bases not matched to a gene: 10. Germline CDR1 MNHEY, CDR2 SMNVEV (reference sequence). The CDR3 loop spans 15 amino acids. This chain connects TRBV27 to TRBJ2-1; 9 bases line up with TRBD1. The sequenced sample was PBMCs. The sequence came from a woman aged 35 to 49 in good health and CMV-seronegative. The CDR3: CASSSRQGVVTEQFF. Written as DNA, the CDR3 is TGTGCCAGCAGTTCTCGACAGGGGGTAGTCACTGAGCAGTTCTTC.